The 14 T cell receptor beta chains given below trace back to one sample, sequenced in a study of beta chain features in type 1 diabetes. No antigens are known for them. The whole isolated RNA underwent reverse transcription, so sequencing captured expressed TCRB transcripts. Here immunoSEQ multiplex PCR was the method, and the copy in TCRdb shows in-frame clones only, minus some. The repertoire holds 550,000 to 850,000 clones, with roughly 12% as singletons. General study points: Significant though moderate, a shortening of TCRB CDR3s appeared in all four CD4+ subsets of Type 1 diabetes patients.

Sequenced sample: naive CD4+ T cells from blood. The receptor source for this set is a man aged 18 to 30 with type 1 diabetes.

The chain is built from TRBV30 and TRBJ1-1; 8 bases fit TRBD1. This CDR3 has 14 amino acids. After removal of 4 bases from V and 1 base from J, the junction contained 5 bases not matched to a gene. Germline values: CDR1 GTSNPN, CDR2 SVGIG (reference sequence). The CDR3 DNA reads as TGTGCCTGGAAATTGCAGGGGGCGAACACTGAAGCTTTCTTT. As protein: CAWKLQGANTEAFF.

The chain employs TRBV15 and TRBJ1-1; 7 nucleotides agree with TRBD1. The germline V gene has CDR1 LNHNV and CDR2 YYDKDF (reference sequence). The CDR3 has 14 residues. V was pared by 2 bases and J by 5 bases, with 5 bases of the junction left unmatched. This CDR3 is CATSRQGEGTEAFF. The DNA of the CDR3 is TGTGCCACCAGCAGACAGGGGGAAGGAACTGAAGCTTTCTTT.

This sequence joins TRBV4-1 and TRBJ2-5; 7 positions agree with TRBD1. V trimming: 5 bases; J trimming: 1 base; junction bases outside the gene matches: 1. Per germline, CDR1 MGHRA and CDR2 YSYEKL. The CDR3 covers 13 residues. The CDR3 DNA reads as TGCGCCAGCAGCAGGGACAGCCAAGAGACCCAGTACTTC. Protein product: CASSRDSQETQYF.

This clone has only a few counts. CDR3 bases: TGTGCCAGCAGCACCAGGACAGGGAGCTCTGGGGCCAACGTCCTGACTTTC. This encodes CASSTRTGSSGANVLTF. J is TRBJ2-6 and V is TRBV11-2, with 8 bases lining up with TRBD1. Trimming cost V 5 bases and J 0 bases; bases outside gene matches: 6. This CDR3 has 17 residues. The germline V gene has CDR1 SGHAT and CDR2 FQNNGV.

This clone was observed a handful of times. The CDR3 nucleotides are TGTGCCAGCAGTGGGGACAGCTCTGGAAACACCATATATTTT. It encodes CASSGDSSGNTIYF. J is TRBJ1-3 and V is TRBV2; 7 bases are shared with TRBD1. Germline V gene lookup returns CDR1 SNHLY and CDR2 FYNNEI. J lost 0 bases, V lost 4 bases, and 0 bases had no gene match. This CDR3 is built from 14 residues.

J is TRBJ2-3 and V is TRBV10-3; perhaps TRBD1 as D (5 bases). The V gene's germline CDR1 is ENHRY and CDR2 SYGVKD. The V gene lost 0 bases and the J gene lost 14 bases, with 12 bases spanning the gap. The CDR3 sequence is 12 residues long. CDR3 nucleotide sequence: TGTGCCATCAGTGAGTCTCCCCTGGGGCCGTATTTT. It translates to CAISESPLGPYF.

The chain carries TRBV27 and TRBJ1-1; TRBD1 matches at 8 bases. Germline V gives CDR1 MNHEY, CDR2 SMNVEV (reference sequence). V gave up 4 bases and J gave up 4 bases; unmatched junction bases: 11. CDR3 size: 16 residues. CDR3 amino acids: CASSYKPGGAGTEAFF. Here the CDR3 DNA reads TGTGCCAGCAGTTACAAACCAGGGGGCGCGGGCACTGAAGCTTTCTTT.

The CDR3 DNA reads as TGTGCCAGCAGTGGCGGGACAGAAGAAGCTTTCTTT. This translates into CASSGGTEEAFF. The chain is built from TRBV2 and TRBJ1-1, with TRBD1 matching over 7 bases. The J segment lost 8 bases and the V segment lost 4 bases, leaving 4 bases of the junction unmatched. This CDR3 has 12 residues. CDR1 and CDR2 (germline): SNHLY, FYNNEI.

This clone was counted only a few times. The chain links TRBV10-3 to TRBJ2-5, with D possibly TRBD2 on 5 matching bases. The CDR3 is 14 residues long. Trimming shortened V by 2 bases and J by 4 bases, and 11 bases separated the two germline ends. The germline V gene has CDR1 ENHRY and CDR2 SYGVKD. For the CDR3, the DNA is TGTGCCATCAGTGAGACCGGGGTGGGAGAGACCCAGTACTTC. It yields the protein CAISETGVGETQYF.

This clone has just a few counts. The rearrangement uses TRBV14 and TRBJ1-4; 11 nucleotides align to TRBD1. Germline lookup yields CDR1 SGHDN and CDR2 FVKESK. The CDR3 covers 15 residues. V was clipped by 1 base and J by 6 bases; unmatched bases: 1. The CDR3: CASSQGTGGYEKLFF. CDR3 sequence (DNA): TGTGCCAGCAGCCAAGGGACAGGGGGCTATGAAAAACTGTTTTTT.

This clone was counted only a few times. The chain carries TRBV6-5 and TRBJ2-7; no clear D gene. V dropped 3 bases and J dropped 5 bases, with 5 bases sitting between them. Per the germline V gene, CDR1 is MNHEY and CDR2 is SVGAGI. The CDR3 has 11 amino acids. The CDR3 here is CASSYLNEQYF. The CDR3 DNA reads TGTGCCAGCAGTTATTTGAACGAGCAGTACTTC.

The J gene is TRBJ2-3, the V gene TRBV11-1, with 10 bases fitting TRBD2. V was clipped by 3 bases and J by 5 bases; unmatched bases: 8. This CDR3 region has 16 residues. CDR1 and CDR2 (germline): SGHAT, FQDESV (reference sequence). In DNA, the CDR3 is TGTGCCAGCAGCTTTCTCCTAGCGGGAGATGTAGATACGCAGTATTTT. It translates to CASSFLLAGDVDTQYF.

The chain couples TRBV30 to TRBJ1-2; no definite D call. The length of the CDR3 is 12 residues. The germline V gene encodes CDR1 GTSNPN and CDR2 SVGIG (reference sequence). V shed 7 bases and J shed 4 bases, with 13 bases lying between them. The CDR3 DNA reads TGTGCCTTGGAGGGTGCGGGCTATGGCTACACCTTC. It yields the protein CALEGAGYGYTF.

The chain carries TRBV2 and TRBJ2-7; TRBD1 aligns across 7 bases. CDR1 is SNHLY, CDR2 FYNNEI, per germline. Trimming at V came to 6 bases and at J to 7 bases, leaving 12 bases not matched to a gene. CDR3 length: 14 amino acids. Here the CDR3 DNA reads TGTGCCAGCAGCCCCGGGACAGCGTCGGGAGAGCAGTACTTC. Its translation: CASSPGTASGEQYF.